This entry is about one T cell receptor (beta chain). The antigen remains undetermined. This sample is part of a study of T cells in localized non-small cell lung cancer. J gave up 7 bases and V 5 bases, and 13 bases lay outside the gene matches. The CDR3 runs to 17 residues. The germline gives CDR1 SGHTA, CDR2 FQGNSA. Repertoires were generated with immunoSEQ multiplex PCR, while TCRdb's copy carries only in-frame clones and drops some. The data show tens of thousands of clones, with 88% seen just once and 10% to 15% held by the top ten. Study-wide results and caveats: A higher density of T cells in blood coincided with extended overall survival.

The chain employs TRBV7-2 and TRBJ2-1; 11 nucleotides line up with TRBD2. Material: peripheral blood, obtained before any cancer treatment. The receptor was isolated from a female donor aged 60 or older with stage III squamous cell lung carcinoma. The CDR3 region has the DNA TGTGCCAGCAGCCCGCGCGCATCCCTAGCGGGGGGAAATGAGCAGTTCTTC. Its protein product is CASSPRASLAGGNEQFF. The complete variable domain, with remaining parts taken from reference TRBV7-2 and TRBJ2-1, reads GAGVSQSPSNKVTEKGKDVELRCDPISGHTALYWYRQSLGQGLEFLIYFQGNSAPDKSGLPSDRFSAERTGGSVSTLTIQRTQQEDSAVYLCASSPRASLAGGNEQFFGPGTRLTVL.